This TCR beta chain emerged from a study of T cell clusters in autoimmune cytopenias. Germline CDR1 DFQATT, CDR2 SNEGSKA (reference sequence). The CDR3 extends over 17 amino acids. TRB amplification used 250 ng of peripheral blood genomic DNA. One tube held mixed TRB-A and TRB-B primer pools for touch-down PCR. From the multiplex PCR reads, TCRdb lists one entry per CDR3 protein and no DNA. Reported are around 7,000 distinct CDR3 sequences; the ten largest clones contain roughly 30%. The chain has TRBV20-1 and TRBJ1-5; the D call from TCRdb, TRBD1, cannot be confirmed without DNA. The sequence was collected from a human donor with an autoimmune cytopenia or autoimmune hepatitis (not recorded which). The sequencing input was peripheral blood. CDR3 region: CSARDPTGGGQGQPQHF.